Reported below is one TCR beta chain. This clonotype has ten or more counts. No cognate antigen has been identified for it. It has no much larger one-base neighbor in the sample; base qualities were not kept. Total RNA was isolated from unfractionated whole blood collected in Tempus Blood RNA tubes. About five healthy volunteers served as TCR sequencing controls and were bled at day 0, 2 weeks and 6 weeks. The germline ends are 10 bases apart after V is trimmed by 6 bases and J by 0 bases. For CDR1 and CDR2, the germline V gene lists SNHLY and FYNNEI. The CDR3, cysteine through phenylalanine, is 14 amino acids long. Left in the record is the CDR3 DNA by itself, 42 bases read in frame from the first base. The method behind the library was 5' RACE. Sequencing instrument: Illumina MiSeq. Library preparation attached unique molecular identifiers to individual cDNA molecules for quantitative, reproducible TCR counting. The authors processed their data as follows. The median number of TCRs per sample was roughly 100,000, ranging from 23,224 to 690,600. The Decombinator software suite was used to annotate the V, J and CDR3 of the TCR reads. For PS versus PT1 abundance plots, all samples were subsampled to the same number of TCRs (28,000). TCRs were defined as expanded if absent before sensitization and observed at least eight times at the 2-week time point. Using fastp at Q25 and MiXCR, TCRdb reprocessed the public reads and kept productive beta chains. Entries that share a CDR3 protein sequence are merged under the most common genes and DNA. What appears here as the V and J calls and clone size reflects TCRdb's work, not the paper's. Here the sample has 130,000 or so distinct CDR3 sequences; around 4.4% occur a single time. The ten largest clonotypes hold roughly 1.4% of the sample.

The data were obtained in a study of human T cells and chemical hapten exposure (dated by TCRdb to 2020 to 2023). With regard to the full study: Libraries were pooled for sequencing, and per-sample TCR yields varied mainly because of small differences in library volumes within the pool. This study followed changes in the peripheral blood TCR repertoire in vivo during primary and secondary sensitization of alopecia patients to the hapten diphenylcyclopropenone (DPC). Both TCR alpha and TCR beta chains were sequenced from each blood RNA sample. Overall study results and their limits: The number of TCRs above 1 in 1000 frequency did not change with DPC sensitization; there was no evidence of global repertoire structure alterations. After repeated subsampling, the strength of the expansion versus patch-test correlation and the threshold at which it became significant changed.

This receptor was identified in a female donor in good health. This chain joins TRBV2 to TRBJ2-3; a weak D assignment points to TRBD1 (5 bases agree). The CDR3 here reads CASRTDTSTDTQYF. The DNA sequence follows: TGTGCCAGCAGGACAGATACTAGCACAGATACGCAGTATTTT. Where the CDR3 stops, the reference TRBV2 and TRBJ2-3 genes take over; the full variable domain is EPEVTQTPSHQVTQMGQEVILRCVPISNHLYFYWYRQILGQKVEFLVSFYNNEISEKSEIFDDQFSVERPDGSNFTLKIRSTKLEDSAMYFCASRTDTSTDTQYFGPGTRLTVL.